The 23 T cell receptor beta chains below come from one sample, sequenced in a study of cytomegalovirus exposure and HLA in healthy donors. The PCR ran on 60 Vbeta and 13 Jbeta primers. This table comes from immunoSEQ multiplex PCR, and its TCRdb copy is limited to in-frame clones, with some not included. The sample has over 150,000 clones, approximately 79% seen once; the top ten hold approximately 1.5%. Sequenced sample: PBMCs. The receptors derive from a girl between 10 and 17 years old in good health and CMV-seropositive.

This chain uses TRBV11-2 with TRBJ1-2, with 10 bases matching TRBD1. The CDR3 length is 15 residues. V lost 5 bases, J lost 5 bases, and 8 bases stayed unmatched. Germline values: CDR1 SGHAT, CDR2 FQNNGV. CDR3 sequence (DNA): TGTGCCAGCAGCCCGCGACAGGGGGCAAGTTATGGCTACACCTTC. Encoded protein: CASSPRQGASYGYTF. The full variable domain, its missing parts supplied by reference TRBV11-2 and TRBJ1-2, is EAGVAQSPRYKIIEKRQSVAFWCNPISGHATLYWYQQILGQGPKLLIQFQNNGVVDDSQLPKDRFSAERLKGVDSTLKIQPAKLEDSAVYLCASSPRQGASYGYTFGSGTRLTVV.

The V and J genes are TRBV9 and TRBJ1-5; D might be TRBD1 (5 bases). Trimming shortened V by 0 bases and J by 4 bases, and 8 bases separated the two germline ends. CDR3 length equals 14 residues. The V gene's germline CDR1 is SGDLS and CDR2 YYNGEE. The CDR3 coding sequence is TGTGCCAGCAGCGTAGGGGGGGGAAATCAGCCCCAGCATTTT. It yields the protein CASSVGGGNQPQHF.

The chain employs TRBV27 and TRBJ2-7; D is perhaps TRBD2 (7 bases). Trimming took 7 bases from V and 3 from J, leaving 19 bases between them. The length of the CDR3 is 15 residues. Germline values: CDR1 MNHEY, CDR2 SMNVEV (reference sequence). This chain's CDR3 is CASTRGRGAGYEQYF. The CDR3 DNA is TGTGCCAGCACCCGAGGCCGGGGGGCGGGCTACGAGCAGTACTTC.

CDR3 nucleotides: TGTGCCAGCAGCTGGGGGCCCCCCACAACTAATGAAAAACTGTTTTTT. Its protein product is CASSWGPPTTNEKLFF. This chain joins TRBV5-6 and TRBJ1-4; D is possibly TRBD1 (6 bases). V lost 3 bases and J 0 bases, leaving 12 bases between the germline ends. CDR1 is SGHDT, CDR2 YYEEEE, per germline. The CDR3 has 16 amino acids.

This chain connects TRBV25-1 to TRBJ2-2; D unclear. The CDR3 has 14 residues. Looked up from germline, CDR1 is MGHDK and CDR2 is SYGVNS. The V gene lost 4 bases and the J gene lost 1 base, with 7 bases spanning the gap. The CDR3 DNA is TGTGCCAGCAGTGCCCCAGGGAACACCGGGGAGCTGTTTTTT. Translation gives CASSAPGNTGELFF.

This chain joins TRBV14 and TRBJ1-1; unclear D gene. Trimming left V 0 bases short and J 4 bases short, with 9 bases between. Germline lookup yields CDR1 SGHDN and CDR2 FVKESK. This CDR3 region has 14 residues. CDR3 protein: CASSQDPVFTEAFF. CDR3 bases: TGTGCCAGCAGCCAAGATCCGGTCTTCACTGAAGCTTTCTTT.

This sequence joins TRBV4-3 and TRBJ2-7, with D perhaps TRBD1 (5 bases). The V gene's germline CDR1 is LGHNA and CDR2 YSLEER. This CDR3 is built from 14 residues. V shed 0 bases and J shed 7 bases, with 13 bases lying between them. The CDR3 region has the DNA TGCGCCAGCAGCCAAGACTACCAGGGTTGGGAGCAGTACTTC. It yields the protein CASSQDYQGWEQYF.

This chain joins TRBV19 and TRBJ2-3; TRBD2 might be the D (6 bases). Per germline, CDR1 LNHDA and CDR2 SQIVND (reference sequence). Trimming stripped 5 bases from V and 4 bases from J, with 19 bases between. This CDR3 spans 16 amino acids. The CDR3 region is CASSAPRGSPPDTQYF. The CDR3 DNA reads as TGTGCCAGTAGTGCCCCACGGGGGTCCCCTCCAGATACGCAGTATTTT.

The chain joins TRBV2 to TRBJ1-2; D unresolved. This CDR3 comprises 13 residues. V dropped 4 bases and J dropped 4 bases, with 10 bases sitting between them. Germline lookup yields CDR1 SNHLY and CDR2 FYNNEI. The CDR3 protein is CASSGEGSYGYTF. CDR3 nucleotides: TGTGCCAGCAGTGGGGAGGGTTCCTATGGCTACACCTTC. The full variable domain, completed using reference TRBV2 and TRBJ1-2, is EPEVTQTPSHQVTQMGQEVILRCVPISNHLYFYWYRQILGQKVEFLVSFYNNEISEKSEIFDDQFSVERPDGSNFTLKIRSTKLEDSAMYFCASSGEGSYGYTFGSGTRLTVV.

The V gene is TRBV10-2, the J gene TRBJ2-5; D is possibly TRBD1 (6 bases). Germline CDR1 reads WSHSY; CDR2 reads SAAADI. The ends were cut back, 6 bases at V and 7 bases at J, with 18 bases in the middle. The CDR3 sequence is 14 residues long. CDR3 amino acids: CASSAGPRGGTQYF. Here the CDR3 DNA reads TGCGCCAGCAGCGCCGGGCCCCGAGGGGGGACCCAGTACTTC.

This rearrangement joins TRBV7-9 to TRBJ2-3; 9 positions match TRBD1. V gave up 3 bases and J gave up 1 base; unmatched junction bases: 8. The CDR3 extends over 17 amino acids. From germline, CDR1 is SEHNR and CDR2 FQNEAQ (reference sequence). The CDR3 DNA follows: TGTGCCAGCAGCTTTACAACAGGGGGCTGGGGCACAGATACGCAGTATTTT. It specifies CASSFTTGGWGTDTQYF.

The chain combines TRBV4-3 with TRBJ2-7; 14 nucleotides match TRBD2. V was clipped by 4 bases and J by 6 bases; unmatched bases: 5. The germline V gene has CDR1 LGHNA and CDR2 YSLEER. The CDR3 covers 15 residues. CDR3 DNA: TGCGCCAGCAGCCGCCTGGGACTAGCGGGGGTCGAGCAGTACTTC. Translation gives CASSRLGLAGVEQYF.

This clone was seen a single time. The chain links TRBV7-2 to TRBJ2-2, with 7 bases aligning to TRBD2. This CDR3 is 16 amino acids long. The germline V gene encodes CDR1 SGHTA and CDR2 FQGNSA. Trimming took 5 bases from V and 1 from J; bases not matched to a gene: 7. The CDR3 sequence is CASSKSGGRNTGELFF. The CDR3 DNA reads as TGTGCCAGCAGCAAGTCGGGGGGACGGAACACCGGGGAGCTGTTTTTT.

V and J are TRBV29-1 and TRBJ2-5; tentatively, D is TRBD2 (5 bases). The ends were cut back, 4 bases at V and 5 bases at J, with 11 bases in the middle. Per the germline V gene, CDR1 is SQVTM and CDR2 is ANQGSEA. The CDR3 loop spans 12 amino acids. The CDR3 is CSVGGRAETQYF. The CDR3 region has the DNA TGCAGCGTTGGCGGGCGAGCGGAGACCCAGTACTTC.

This clone was counted between two and nine times. The V call is TRBV10-2, the J call TRBJ1-2; 8 bases align to TRBD1. CDR3 length equals 15 residues. Unmatched junction bases numbered 18, after V lost 11 bases and J lost 7 bases. Per the germline V gene, CDR1 is WSHSY and CDR2 is SAAADI. CDR3 DNA: TGCGCCTGCGGACAGGGCGGCGGGTCGGTTGGTGGCTACACCTTC. This translates into CACGQGGGSVGGYTF.

This clone has just a few counts. This sequence joins TRBV6-1 and TRBJ2-7; 11 bases fit TRBD2. Germline trimming cut 4 bases from V and 5 bases from J; bases unmatched to any gene: 7. Germline V gene data show CDR1 as MNHNS and CDR2 as SASEGT. CDR3 size: 15 residues. CDR3 residues: CASSVASGGYNEQYF. As DNA, the CDR3 is TGTGCCAGCAGTGTTGCTAGCGGGGGGTATAACGAGCAGTACTTC.

This clone showed up just a few times. This chain uses TRBV5-6 with TRBJ2-1; 7 nucleotides match TRBD2. V dropped 0 bases and J dropped 5; count of bases not matched to a gene: 5. CDR3 length: 15 amino acids. Germline assignment: CDR1 SGHDT and CDR2 YYEEEE. CDR3 nucleotides: TGTGCCAGCAGCTTGGGATACCGGGGGGACAATGAGCAGTTCTTC. It codes for CASSLGYRGDNEQFF.

This clone was detected a few times. V is TRBV7-9 and J is TRBJ1-5; D is ambiguous. CDR3 length: 13 residues. Germline V gives CDR1 SEHNR, CDR2 FQNEAQ (reference sequence). Trimming removed 2 bases at V and 2 bases at J, with 4 bases between. CDR3 nucleotides: TGTGCCAGCAGCTTATCTGGCAATCAGCCCCAGCATTTT. It translates to CASSLSGNQPQHF.

The rearrangement joins TRBV12-5 to TRBJ2-1; a possible D gene is TRBD2 (5 bases). Germline CDR1 is LGHNT and CDR2 is FRNRAP. Trimming pared 0 bases from V and 10 bases from J, leaving 22 bases between. The CDR3 is 17 residues long. The CDR3 DNA is TGTGCTAGTGGTTTGGTACTTCGCGCCGGCGGATCGGGGGAGCAGTTCTTC. Translation gives CASGLVLRAGGSGEQFF.

This sequence joins TRBV4-1 and TRBJ2-3; 10 bases fit TRBD2. V lost 1 base and J lost 8; bases outside the gene matches: 6. Germline values: CDR1 MGHRA, CDR2 YSYEKL. The CDR3 is made up of 15 amino acids. CDR3 sequence (DNA): TGCGCCAGCAGCCAAGGTCTAGCGGGGGATGTTACGCAGTATTTT. Its protein is CASSQGLAGDVTQYF.

This rearrangement joins TRBV4-1 to TRBJ1-2, with D tentatively TRBD1 (5 bases). This CDR3 has 15 amino acids. Germline CDR1 reads MGHRA; CDR2 reads YSYEKL. Trimming took 5 bases from V and 7 from J, leaving 20 bases between them. CDR3 sequence reads: CASSSTGLLSGGYTF. DNA for the CDR3: TGCGCCAGCAGCTCTACAGGCCTCCTCTCAGGTGGCTACACCTTC.

Remarks on this clone: Other DNA sequences from this sample encode an identical CDR3 as well. This sequence joins TRBV11-2 and TRBJ2-7; D possibly corresponds to TRBD2 (5 bases). Germline lookup yields CDR1 SGHAT and CDR2 FQNNGV. Trimming took 0 bases from V and 7 from J, leaving 10 bases between them. The length of the CDR3 is 13 residues. The CDR3 is CASSLDPRGEQYF. The DNA for the CDR3 is TGTGCCAGCAGCTTAGATCCCCGGGGAGAGCAGTACTTC.

The rearrangement joins TRBV18 to TRBJ1-6, with no clear D. V was cut by 4 bases and J by 8 bases, with 6 bases left in between. CDR1 and CDR2 (germline): KGHSH, LQKENI. The CDR3 contains 12 residues. CDR3 residues: CASSREDSPLHF. The CDR3 DNA is TGTGCCAGCTCACGGGAGGATTCACCCCTCCACTTT.